This T cell receptor (beta chain) was sequenced in a study of T-cell memory formation after mild COVID-19. At the level of the study: TCR clusters were mostly donor specific.

Findings and caveats of the study: Some responding clones appeared in pre-infection memory, suggesting cross-reactive memory joined. Clonal second-wave expansions that peaked on day 37 had unconfirmed SARS-CoV-2 specificity. A second wave expanding day 15 to 37 was CD4+-biased; contracting clones were balanced.

The CDR3 length is 13 residues. Trimming took 6 bases from V and 4 from J, leaving 12 bases between them. Germline V gene lookup returns CDR1 SGHTA and CDR2 FQGTGA. TCRdb recomputed calls from the 5' RACE reads with MiXCR, one row per CDR3 protein. The repertoire holds around 340,000 distinct CDR3 sequences, with approximately 12% as singletons. As for this clonotype: The antigen is not known.

Sequenced material: PBMCs or a T cell subset sorted from them (not recorded which). The rearrangement links TRBV7-3 to TRBJ2-5; D call uncertain. This receptor was identified in a man aged 18-30 years who had mild COVID-19 (a few samples of this study predate the infection). Cell type and time point are not known. DNA of the CDR3: TGTGCCAGCAGTATTGGATTTGGAGAGACCCAGTACTTC. Translated, it gives CASSIGFGETQYF.